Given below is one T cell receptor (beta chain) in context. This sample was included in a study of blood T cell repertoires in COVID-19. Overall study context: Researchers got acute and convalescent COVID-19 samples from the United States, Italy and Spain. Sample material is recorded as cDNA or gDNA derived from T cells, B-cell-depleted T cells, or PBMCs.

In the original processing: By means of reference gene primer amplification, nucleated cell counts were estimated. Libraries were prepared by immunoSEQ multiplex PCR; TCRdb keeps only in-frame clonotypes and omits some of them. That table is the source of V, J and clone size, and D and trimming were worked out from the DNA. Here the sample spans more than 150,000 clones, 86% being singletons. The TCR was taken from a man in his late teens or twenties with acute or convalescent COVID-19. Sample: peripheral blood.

CDR3 protein: CASSLKASGNEQFF. The CDR3 DNA reads as TGTGCCAGCAGCTTGAAGGCTAGCGGGAATGAGCAGTTCTTC. The chain employs TRBV7-2 and TRBJ2-1, with TRBD2 matching over 8 bases. This CDR3 region has 14 residues. The trim removed 3 bases at V and 7 bases at J, leaving 5 bases unmatched. Germline V gene sequence: CDR1 SGHTA, CDR2 FQGNSA.